The 5 T cell receptor beta chains below were found in one sample sequenced in a study of blood T cell repertoires in COVID-19. Assay: immunoSEQ multiplex PCR; the TCRdb copy retains only in-frame clones and omits some. Seen here are fewer than 300,000 clones, around 85% observed once, and the top ten hold about 2.5%. The specimen was PBMCs or T cells enriched from blood (not recorded which). The receptors were sampled from a woman between 50 and 59 years old who had recovered from COVID-19.

CDR3 coding DNA: TGTGCCAGCAGCTCCCGGGACTCCCTAACAACAGATACGCAGTATTTT. It codes for CASSSRDSLTTDTQYF. The gene calls are TRBV13 and TRBJ2-3; weak D call: TRBD2 (6 bases). Between the trimmed V and J ends, which lost 4 bases and 3 bases, there was a span of 17 bases. Germline CDR1 is PRHDT and CDR2 is FYEKMQ (reference sequence). This CDR3 is 16 amino acids long.

The rearrangement joins TRBV24-1 to TRBJ2-5; 8 bases agree with TRBD2. This CDR3 is 19 amino acids long. V shed 5 bases, J shed 5 bases, and the junction held 21 bases outside the gene matches. CDR1 and CDR2 from the germline V gene are KGHDR and SFDVKD. The CDR3 DNA reads as TGTGCCACCAGTGTGGGTCCTGGAGTAGCGGGGAGTAAGGCGGAGACCCAGTACTTC. Translated: CATSVGPGVAGSKAETQYF.

This chain uses TRBV20-1 with TRBJ1-1, with D perhaps TRBD1 (6 bases). Germline V lookup: CDR1 DFQATT, CDR2 SNEGSKA (reference sequence). The CDR3 runs to 11 residues. The CDR3 DNA reads as TGCAGCCAGGGGAAGGACACTGAAGCTTTCTTT. It encodes CSQGKDTEAFF.

The chain combines TRBV5-5 with TRBJ2-2; possible D gene TRBD1, 7 bases. There are 15 residues in the CDR3. V lost 3 bases, J lost 2 bases, and 11 bases lay in between. Germline-derived CDR1 and CDR2 are SGHKS and YYEKEE (reference sequence). CDR3 protein: CASSWRDSNTGELFF. CDR3 nucleotide sequence: TGTGCCAGCAGCTGGCGGGACAGTAACACCGGGGAGCTGTTTTTT.

The CDR3 coding sequence is TGTGCCAGCAGCTCAGACAGGGCCCGCAATCAGCCCCAGCATTTT. Its protein is CASSSDRARNQPQHF. V is TRBV7-2 and J is TRBJ1-5; TRBD1 matches at 7 bases. Trimming removed 4 bases from V and 2 bases from J; junction bases left unmatched: 5. This CDR3 spans 15 amino acids. Germline values: CDR1 SGHTA, CDR2 FQGNSA.